A selection of T cell receptor beta chains follows, all from one sample in a study of blood T cell repertoires in COVID-19. The data were produced by immunoSEQ multiplex PCR, yet TCRdb's version contains in-frame clones alone and is incomplete. This sample carries around 37,000 clones, roughly 87% of them seen once, and the ten largest clones take about 1.9%. What was sequenced was peripheral blood. The receptors here all came from a man in his forties or fifties with active or convalescent COVID-19. The CDR3 runs from the conserved cysteine through the conserved F or W. D genes are given only for firm matches. The size of a clone is reported for some rows only, either as once, few or many, or as a class for expanded clones.

v_call: TRBV30; clone_size: .; j_call: TRBJ1-4; d_call: .; cdr3_nt: TGTGCCTGGGGCGGACAGTTCCATGAAAAACTGTTTTTT; cdr3_aa: CAWGGQFHEKLFF
v_call: TRBV5-5; clone_size: .; j_call: TRBJ2-3; d_call: .; cdr3_nt: TGTGCCAGCAGCATGACTAGTAGCACAGATACGCAGTATTTT; cdr3_aa: CASSMTSSTDTQYF
v_call: TRBV6-2/TRBV6-3; clone_size: .; j_call: TRBJ2-1; d_call: .; cdr3_nt: TGTGCCAGCAGTCCCGGGACTCTTTCGTCCCAATTGAATGAGCAGTTCTTC; cdr3_aa: CASSPGTLSSQLNEQFF
v_call: TRBV25-1; clone_size: .; j_call: TRBJ1-4; d_call: .; cdr3_nt: TGTGCCAGCAGTAACAGACAGCCCGCAACTAATGAAAAACTGTTTTTT; cdr3_aa: CASSNRQPATNEKLFF
v_call: TRBV18; clone_size: .; j_call: TRBJ2-3; d_call: TRBD1; cdr3_nt: TGTGCCAGCTCATGGCTATCCGGGACAGGGGATCCAGATACGCAGTATTTT; cdr3_aa: CASSWLSGTGDPDTQYF
v_call: TRBV28; clone_size: .; j_call: TRBJ1-4; d_call: TRBD1; cdr3_nt: TGTGCCAGCAGTTTTGGAAAGGGACAGGGGGGTGAAAAACTGTTTTTT; cdr3_aa: CASSFGKGQGGEKLFF
v_call: TRBV2; clone_size: .; j_call: TRBJ2-1; d_call: TRBD2; cdr3_nt: TGTGCCAGCAGTTTTAGCGGGGGATCCTACAATGAGCAGTTCTTC; cdr3_aa: CASSFSGGSYNEQFF
v_call: TRBV6-5; clone_size: once; j_call: TRBJ1-3; d_call: .; cdr3_nt: TGTGCCAGCACCTGGACAGAGGGAAACACCATATATTTT; cdr3_aa: CASTWTEGNTIYF
v_call: TRBV30; clone_size: .; j_call: TRBJ2-2; d_call: .; cdr3_nt: TGTGCCTGGACCGGCTTGTGGGGGGACACCGGGGAGCTGTTTTTT; cdr3_aa: CAWTGLWGDTGELFF
v_call: TRBV30; clone_size: once; j_call: TRBJ2-5; d_call: TRBD2; cdr3_nt: TGTGCCTGCTTGCCCGGGACTAGCGGGATTTCAGAAGAGACCCAGTACTTC; cdr3_aa: CACLPGTSGISEETQYF
v_call: TRBV4-3; clone_size: once; j_call: TRBJ2-7; d_call: TRBD2; cdr3_nt: TGCGCCAGCAGCCTGCGGACTAGCGGGAGGGGGGGCTCCTACGAGCAGTACTTC; cdr3_aa: CASSLRTSGRGGSYEQYF
v_call: TRBV11-2; clone_size: .; j_call: TRBJ2-6; d_call: .; cdr3_nt: TGTGCCAGCAAACCGCACAGACTAAGTGGGGCCAACGTCCTGACTTTC; cdr3_aa: CASKPHRLSGANVLTF
v_call: TRBV11-2; clone_size: .; j_call: TRBJ2-1; d_call: .; cdr3_nt: TGTGCCAGCAGCTTAGATGTAAATGAGCAGTTCTTC; cdr3_aa: CASSLDVNEQFF
v_call: TRBV9; clone_size: .; j_call: TRBJ2-3; d_call: TRBD1; cdr3_nt: TGTGCCAGCAGCGTATCTCGAGGAAGACAGGGGGTCGACAAATTGGTGTTGTATTTT; cdr3_aa: CASSVSRGRQGVDKLVLYF
v_call: TRBV19; clone_size: .; j_call: TRBJ1-4; d_call: .; cdr3_nt: TGTGCCAGTACGGGGAAGGCGGGAGCAACTAATGAAAAACTGTTTTTT; cdr3_aa: CASTGKAGATNEKLFF
v_call: TRBV3-1/TRBV3-2; clone_size: .; j_call: TRBJ2-7; d_call: .; cdr3_nt: TGTGCCAGCAGCCAAGGGCTAGCTGGGTACGAGCAGTACTTC; cdr3_aa: CASSQGLAGYEQYF
v_call: TRBV4-1; clone_size: .; j_call: TRBJ1-6; d_call: TRBD1; cdr3_nt: TGCGCCAGCAGCCCCATTCGGACAGGGAGTCTCCATAATTCACCCCTCCACTTT; cdr3_aa: CASSPIRTGSLHNSPLHF
v_call: TRBV6-2/TRBV6-3; clone_size: .; j_call: TRBJ1-6; d_call: TRBD1; cdr3_nt: TGTGCCAGCAGTCAGGGGGCCTATAATTCACCCCTCCACTTT; cdr3_aa: CASSQGAYNSPLHF
v_call: TRBV7-2; clone_size: few; j_call: TRBJ2-7; d_call: TRBD1; cdr3_nt: TGTGCCAGCAGCTTACGGCAGGGGCAGGGGGCCTACGAGCAGTACTTC; cdr3_aa: CASSLRQGQGAYEQYF
v_call: TRBV7-9; clone_size: .; j_call: TRBJ1-1; d_call: .; cdr3_nt: TGTGCCAGCAGCTTAGAGGCGGCCACTGAAGCTTTCTTT; cdr3_aa: CASSLEAATEAFF
v_call: TRBV27; clone_size: .; j_call: TRBJ2-3; d_call: TRBD2; cdr3_nt: TGTGCCAGCAGTTTAGGGGGGGAAACAAATACGCAGTATTTT; cdr3_aa: CASSLGGETNTQYF
v_call: TRBV5-6; clone_size: .; j_call: TRBJ2-1; d_call: TRBD1; cdr3_nt: TGTGCCAGCAGCCCGGACAGGGTGAACTACAATGAGCAGTTCTTC; cdr3_aa: CASSPDRVNYNEQFF
v_call: TRBV5-1; clone_size: .; j_call: TRBJ2-7; d_call: TRBD1; cdr3_nt: TGCGCCAGCAGCGCACAGGGGTTTGGGTCCTACGAGCAGTACTTC; cdr3_aa: CASSAQGFGSYEQYF
v_call: TRBV19; clone_size: .; j_call: TRBJ2-7; d_call: .; cdr3_nt: TGTGCCAGTAGTATGCGGGCACGGTCCTACGAGCAGTACTTC; cdr3_aa: CASSMRARSYEQYF
v_call: TRBV24-1; clone_size: .; j_call: TRBJ2-5; d_call: .; cdr3_nt: TGTGCCACCAGTGACGACGGACTGGTCACCCAGTACTTC; cdr3_aa: CATSDDGLVTQYF
v_call: TRBV27; clone_size: once; j_call: TRBJ1-2; d_call: .; cdr3_nt: TGTGCCAGCAGTGTGACGGGATCTAACTATGGCTACACCTTC; cdr3_aa: CASSVTGSNYGYTF
v_call: TRBV28; clone_size: .; j_call: TRBJ1-5; d_call: TRBD1; cdr3_nt: TGTGCCAGCAGTCCCCCGACAGGGGTCGTAAGCAATCAGCCCCAGCATTTT; cdr3_aa: CASSPPTGVVSNQPQHF
v_call: TRBV27; clone_size: .; j_call: TRBJ2-3; d_call: TRBD2; cdr3_nt: TGTGCCAGCAACCGACTAGCGGCTACTGTCACAGATACGCAGTATTTT; cdr3_aa: CASNRLAATVTDTQYF
v_call: TRBV9; clone_size: .; j_call: TRBJ1-2; d_call: TRBD1; cdr3_nt: TGTGCCAGCAGCCCCCAGACAGGGCATGGCTACACCTTC; cdr3_aa: CASSPQTGHGYTF
v_call: TRBV9; clone_size: .; j_call: TRBJ2-2; d_call: .; cdr3_nt: TGTGCCAGCAGCGACGACGGGACTTTGAACACCGGGGAGCTGTTTTTT; cdr3_aa: CASSDDGTLNTGELFF
v_call: TRBV9; clone_size: .; j_call: TRBJ1-2; d_call: TRBD1; cdr3_nt: TGTGCCAGCAGCGTAGGAGCTGGGACAGGGGGCGTTCGGGACTATGGCTACACCTTC; cdr3_aa: CASSVGAGTGGVRDYGYTF
v_call: TRBV7-8; clone_size: .; j_call: TRBJ1-3; d_call: TRBD1; cdr3_nt: TGTGCCAGCAGCTTAAGGGCAGGGGGTGGAAACACCATATATTTT; cdr3_aa: CASSLRAGGGNTIYF
v_call: TRBV13; clone_size: .; j_call: TRBJ2-7; d_call: TRBD1; cdr3_nt: TGTGCCAGCAGCTCCATCCCTCCGACAGGGATCTTCTACGAGCAGTACTTC; cdr3_aa: CASSSIPPTGIFYEQYF
v_call: TRBV2; clone_size: .; j_call: TRBJ2-3; d_call: TRBD2; cdr3_nt: TGTGCCAGCAGCCCCACTAGCGGGAGGCGCAATACGCAGTATTTT; cdr3_aa: CASSPTSGRRNTQYF
v_call: TRBV11-2; clone_size: once; j_call: TRBJ1-2; d_call: TRBD1; cdr3_nt: TGTGCCAGCAGTTTGGACAGGGGCTATGGCTACACCTTC; cdr3_aa: CASSLDRGYGYTF
v_call: TRBV19; clone_size: .; j_call: TRBJ2-7; d_call: TRBD1; cdr3_nt: TGTACCAGTAGTAGGACAGGGGAAGCCTACGAGCAGTACTTC; cdr3_aa: CTSSRTGEAYEQYF
v_call: TRBV5-6; clone_size: .; j_call: TRBJ2-1; d_call: TRBD2; cdr3_nt: TGTGCCAGCAGCCTGGGACTAGCGGGAGTGGGTGAGCAGTTCTTC; cdr3_aa: CASSLGLAGVGEQFF
v_call: TRBV5-1; clone_size: .; j_call: TRBJ1-2; d_call: TRBD1; cdr3_nt: TGCGCCAGCAGCTTGGGGACAGGTGGCTATGGCTACACCTTC; cdr3_aa: CASSLGTGGYGYTF
v_call: TRBV10-3; clone_size: .; j_call: TRBJ2-7; d_call: .; cdr3_nt: TGTGCCATCCAAGGGGTCTACGAGCAGTACTTC; cdr3_aa: CAIQGVYEQYF
v_call: TRBV21-1; clone_size: .; j_call: TRBJ2-1; d_call: .; cdr3_nt: TGTGCCACCCCGGGACAGGTGACTAGCGGGGCCGACAATGAGCAGTTCTTC; cdr3_aa: CATPGQVTSGADNEQFF
v_call: TRBV18; clone_size: once; j_call: TRBJ2-7; d_call: TRBD1; cdr3_nt: TGTGCCAGCTCACAGATCCGGGACAGGGGAGGAGAGCAGTACTTC; cdr3_aa: CASSQIRDRGGEQYF
v_call: TRBV4-3; clone_size: .; j_call: TRBJ2-1; d_call: .; cdr3_nt: TGCGCCAGCAGCCAAGATAAGTGGAGCTCCTACAATGAGCAGTTCTTC; cdr3_aa: CASSQDKWSSYNEQFF
v_call: TRBV19; clone_size: .; j_call: TRBJ1-2; d_call: .; cdr3_nt: TGTGCCAGTAGTATGACGGGAGGCTACACCTTC; cdr3_aa: CASSMTGGYTF
v_call: TRBV7-2; clone_size: .; j_call: TRBJ2-7; d_call: TRBD2; cdr3_nt: TGTGCCAGCAGTTTCTATTCGACAGGACTAGCGGAAAAGTACTTC; cdr3_aa: CASSFYSTGLAEKYF
v_call: TRBV19; clone_size: .; j_call: TRBJ2-1; d_call: TRBD2; cdr3_nt: TGTGCCAGTAGTTGGGCTAGCGGGAGTTTGGAATACAATGAGCAGTTCTTC; cdr3_aa: CASSWASGSLEYNEQFF
v_call: TRBV11-2; clone_size: .; j_call: TRBJ2-3; d_call: TRBD2; cdr3_nt: TGTGCCAGCAGCTTAGGACTAGCGGGAGAGGTAGATACGCAGTATTTT; cdr3_aa: CASSLGLAGEVDTQYF
v_call: TRBV28; clone_size: once; j_call: TRBJ1-2; d_call: .; cdr3_nt: TGTGCCAGCAGTACGACAGGTACTGGCTACACCTTC; cdr3_aa: CASSTTGTGYTF
v_call: TRBV7-8; clone_size: .; j_call: TRBJ1-4; d_call: .; cdr3_nt: TGTGCCAGCAGCCCCCTACAGGCAATCGCCAATGAAAAACTGTTTTTT; cdr3_aa: CASSPLQAIANEKLFF
v_call: TRBV28; clone_size: .; j_call: TRBJ2-5; d_call: TRBD1; cdr3_nt: TGTGCCAGCAGTTTAGGGACAGACCAAGAGACCCAGTACTTC; cdr3_aa: CASSLGTDQETQYF
v_call: TRBV10-3; clone_size: .; j_call: TRBJ2-5; d_call: .; cdr3_nt: TGTGCCATCAGTCCGGGGAAGGCGCAGGAGACCCAGTACTTC; cdr3_aa: CAISPGKAQETQYF
v_call: TRBV6-2/TRBV6-3; clone_size: .; j_call: TRBJ2-2; d_call: TRBD2; cdr3_nt: TGTGCCAGCAGTTACAGGGGACTAGCGGAGCTAGGCGGGGAGCTGTTTTTT; cdr3_aa: CASSYRGLAELGGELFF
v_call: TRBV7-2; clone_size: once; j_call: TRBJ2-3; d_call: TRBD2; cdr3_nt: TGTGCCAGTCGGGAGGGACTAGCGGGAGCGGATACGCAGTATTTT; cdr3_aa: CASREGLAGADTQYF
v_call: TRBV2; clone_size: .; j_call: TRBJ1-6; d_call: .; cdr3_nt: TGTGCCAGCAGTGATTGGGGCCCCGCCAGTAATTCACCCCTCCACTTT; cdr3_aa: CASSDWGPASNSPLHF
v_call: TRBV7-9; clone_size: .; j_call: TRBJ1-5; d_call: .; cdr3_nt: TGTGCCAGCAGCTTAGAATCGGGTAGCAATCAGCCCCAGCATTTT; cdr3_aa: CASSLESGSNQPQHF
v_call: TRBV29-1; clone_size: medium-sized; j_call: TRBJ1-2; d_call: .; cdr3_nt: TGCAGCGTTTTCATTAACTATGGCTACACCTTC; cdr3_aa: CSVFINYGYTF